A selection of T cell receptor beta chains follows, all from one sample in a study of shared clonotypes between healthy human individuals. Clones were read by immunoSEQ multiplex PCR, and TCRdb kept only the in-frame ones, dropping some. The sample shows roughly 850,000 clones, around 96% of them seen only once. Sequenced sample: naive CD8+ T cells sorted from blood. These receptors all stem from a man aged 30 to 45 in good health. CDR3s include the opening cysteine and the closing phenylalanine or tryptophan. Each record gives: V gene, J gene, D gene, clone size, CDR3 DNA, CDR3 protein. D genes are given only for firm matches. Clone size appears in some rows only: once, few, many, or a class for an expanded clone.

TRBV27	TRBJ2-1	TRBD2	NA	TGTGCCGCCGCCCCGGCGGGGGGGAACAATGAGCAGTTCTTC	CAAAPAGGNNEQFF
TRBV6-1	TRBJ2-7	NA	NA	TGTGCCAGCAGTGAAAGCCGAACTAGTCCCTTCTACGAGCAGTACTTC	CASSESRTSPFYEQYF
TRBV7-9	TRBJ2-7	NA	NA	TGTGCCAGCAGCGTCGCAGACTCCTACGAGCAGTACTTC	CASSVADSYEQYF
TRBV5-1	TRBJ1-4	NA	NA	TGCGCCAGCACCGGGGGTAGGGCCGATGAAAAACTGTTTTTT	CASTGGRADEKLFF
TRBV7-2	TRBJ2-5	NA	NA	TGTGCCAGCAGCGCCCTCCCCCCAAGACGGACCCTACAAGAGACCCAGTACTTC	CASSALPPRRTLQETQYF
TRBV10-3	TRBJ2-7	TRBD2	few	TGTGCCATCAGTGAGTCGTCCAGCGGGAGCTACGAGCAGTACTTC	CAISESSSGSYEQYF
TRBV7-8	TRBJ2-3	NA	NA	TGTGCCAGCAGATTTGGCGTGGCGGGGAGCACAGATACGCAGTATTTT	CASRFGVAGSTDTQYF
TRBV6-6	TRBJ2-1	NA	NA	TGTGCCAGCAGTTACAGGAGCTCCTACAATGAGCAGTTCTTC	CASSYRSSYNEQFF
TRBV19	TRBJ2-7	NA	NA	TGTGCCAGTAGTCCTTGGACAGGAGGGGACGAGCAGTACTTC	CASSPWTGGDEQYF
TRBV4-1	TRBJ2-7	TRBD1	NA	TGCGCCAGCAGCCAAGATCATGGAGACAGGGGCTACGAGCAGTACTTC	CASSQDHGDRGYEQYF
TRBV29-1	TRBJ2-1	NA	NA	TGCAGCGTTGAAGTTCGGCTTTACGAGCAGTTCTTC	CSVEVRLYEQFF
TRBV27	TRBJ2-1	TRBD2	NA	TGTGCCAGCAGTCATGGGACTAGCGGGACCTATGAGCAGTTCTTC	CASSHGTSGTYEQFF
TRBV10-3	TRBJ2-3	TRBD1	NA	TGTGCCATCAGTGATCAGGACAGGGCCCAAACAGATACGCAGTATTTT	CAISDQDRAQTDTQYF
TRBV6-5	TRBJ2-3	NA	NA	TGTGCCAGCAGTTACTCAATAGCGGCCATCACAGATACGCAGTATTTT	CASSYSIAAITDTQYF
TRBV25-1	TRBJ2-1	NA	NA	TGTGCCAGCAGTCCCCACGACTACAATGAGCAGTTCTTC	CASSPHDYNEQFF
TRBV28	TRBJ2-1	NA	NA	TGTGCCAGCAGTTTATTTGGCGGCTTTGCCTACAATGAGCAGTTCTTC	CASSLFGGFAYNEQFF
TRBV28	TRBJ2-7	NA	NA	TGTGCCAGCAGCCTGACAGGACACGAGCAGTACTTC	CASSLTGHEQYF
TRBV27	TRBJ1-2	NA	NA	TGTGCCAGCAGTTTGGGTCAGGGCGGCGGCTACACCTTC	CASSLGQGGGYTF
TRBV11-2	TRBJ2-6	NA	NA	TGTGCCAGCAGCTCTAGAAAGTTGTTCTCTGGGGCCAACGTCCTGACTTTC	CASSSRKLFSGANVLTF
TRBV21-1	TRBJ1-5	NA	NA	TGTGCCAGCAGCCCGGATGGGCCCTGGAGCAATCAGCCCCAGCATTTT	CASSPDGPWSNQPQHF
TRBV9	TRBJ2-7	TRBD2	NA	TGTGCCAGCAGCGTAGGAGCGGGATCTTCCTACGAGCAGTACTTC	CASSVGAGSSYEQYF
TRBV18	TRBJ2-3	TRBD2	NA	TGTGCCAGCTCACCCGAGCCGGGAGGGTTGGATACGCAGTATTTT	CASSPEPGGLDTQYF
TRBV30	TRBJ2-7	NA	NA	TGTGCCTGGAGTTGGGCCAAGGGCCCCTACGAGCAGTACTTC	CAWSWAKGPYEQYF
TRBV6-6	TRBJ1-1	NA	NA	TGTGCCAGCAGCTTATCCACTGGGAACACTGAAGCTTTCTTT	CASSLSTGNTEAFF
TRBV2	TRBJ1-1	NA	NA	TGTGCCAGCAGTTTAACAGGGAACACTGAAGCTTTCTTT	CASSLTGNTEAFF
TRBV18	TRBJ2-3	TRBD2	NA	TGTGCCAGCTCACCACCGCGGGAGGGCACAGATACGCAGTATTTT	CASSPPREGTDTQYF
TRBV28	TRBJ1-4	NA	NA	TGTGCCAGCAGTTTACACCCCGGGGGGGAAAAACTGTTTTTT	CASSLHPGGEKLFF
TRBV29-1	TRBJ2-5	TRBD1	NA	TGCAGCGCCCAGGGGGCACTCCGGGACCGAGAGACCCAGTACTTC	CSAQGALRDRETQYF
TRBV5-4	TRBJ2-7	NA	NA	TGTGCCAGCAGTTCTAGCTCCTACGAGCAGTACTTC	CASSSSSYEQYF
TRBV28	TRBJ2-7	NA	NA	TGTGCCAGCAGTTTTACGTTGGCGCGTAACTACGAGCAGTACTTC	CASSFTLARNYEQYF
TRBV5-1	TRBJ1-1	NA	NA	TGCGCCAGCAGCTTGTCTCTGGAGGCTGAAGCTTTCTTT	CASSLSLEAEAFF
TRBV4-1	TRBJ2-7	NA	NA	TGCGCCAGCAGCCAAGATTCGGAGTCCACCTACGAGCAGTACTTC	CASSQDSESTYEQYF
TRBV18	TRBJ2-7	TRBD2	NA	TGTGCCAGCTCACCTCTGACTAGCTTACCCTACGAGCAGTACTTC	CASSPLTSLPYEQYF
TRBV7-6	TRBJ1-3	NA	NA	TGTGCCAGCAGCTTGGCGGGAGGGGGCTCTGGAAACACCATATATTTT	CASSLAGGGSGNTIYF
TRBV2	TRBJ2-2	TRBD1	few	TGTGCCAGCAGTGATAGGGGGCCCACCGGGGAGCTGTTTTTT	CASSDRGPTGELFF
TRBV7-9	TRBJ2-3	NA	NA	TGTGCCAGCAGCTCATGGCGGAGCACTAGCACAGATACGCAGTATTTT	CASSSWRSTSTDTQYF
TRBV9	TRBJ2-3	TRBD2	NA	TGTGCCAGCAGCCAAGCGGGACGCACAGATACGCAGTATTTT	CASSQAGRTDTQYF
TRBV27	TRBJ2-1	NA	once	TGTGCCAGCAGTTTAGGGGGACCGAGCTACAATGAGCAGTTCTTC	CASSLGGPSYNEQFF
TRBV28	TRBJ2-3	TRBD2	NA	TGTGCCAGCAGAAGACTAGCGGGAGGCACAGATACGCAGTATTTT	CASRRLAGGTDTQYF
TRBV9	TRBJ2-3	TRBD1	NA	TGTGCCAGCAGCATGATGACAGGGGGGGCAGATACGCAGTATTTT	CASSMMTGGADTQYF
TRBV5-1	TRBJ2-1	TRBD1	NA	TGCGCCAGCAGCTTGACACAGGGGGGCCCCTCCGACAATGAGCAGTTCTTC	CASSLTQGGPSDNEQFF
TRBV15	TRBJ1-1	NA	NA	TGTGCCACCAGCAGCGGGGATTTGACACAGGGAAACACTGAAGCTTTCTTT	CATSSGDLTQGNTEAFF
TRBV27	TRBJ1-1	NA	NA	TGTGCCAGCAGGGACGGACTGAACACTGAAGCTTTCTTT	CASRDGLNTEAFF
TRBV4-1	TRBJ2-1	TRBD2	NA	TGCGCCAGCAGCCAAGTGGGACTAGCGGGAGTCGATGAGCAGTTCTTC	CASSQVGLAGVDEQFF
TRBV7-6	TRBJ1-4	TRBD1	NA	TGTGCCAGCAGCAAACAGGGGGGAGCCGAAAAACTGTTTTTT	CASSKQGGAEKLFF
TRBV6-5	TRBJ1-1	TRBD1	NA	TGTGCCAGCAGTCCGCCCAGGGGGCACCGTGGAGCTTTCTTT	CASSPPRGHRGAFF
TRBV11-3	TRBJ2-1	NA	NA	TGTGCCAGCAGCCGTAGCGGCTACTCCTACAATGAGCAGTTCTTC	CASSRSGYSYNEQFF
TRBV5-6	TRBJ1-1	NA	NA	TGTGCCAGCAGCTCAACAGGGAGTAACACTGAAGCTTTCTTT	CASSSTGSNTEAFF
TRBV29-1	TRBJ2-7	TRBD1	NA	TGCAGCGTTGAAGCTCAGGGGGTGGAAAACGAGCAGTACTTC	CSVEAQGVENEQYF
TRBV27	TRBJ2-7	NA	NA	TGTGCCAGCAGTTCCGCGGGTAACCCCTCCTACGAGCAGTACTTC	CASSSAGNPSYEQYF
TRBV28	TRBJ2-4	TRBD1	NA	TGTGCCAGCAGTCCTTTCGCGGGACAGGGTTCGGGCATTCAGTACTTC	CASSPFAGQGSGIQYF
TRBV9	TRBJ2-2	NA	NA	TGTGCCAGCAGCCCCCACCGTTCTAACACCGGGGAGCTGTTTTTT	CASSPHRSNTGELFF
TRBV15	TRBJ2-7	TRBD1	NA	TGTGCCACCAGTCTACCGGGACAGACCTACGAGCAGTACTTC	CATSLPGQTYEQYF
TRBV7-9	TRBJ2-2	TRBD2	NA	TGTGCCAGCAGCTTCGGGACTAGCGGGGACTTTGGGACCGGGGAGCTGTTTTTT	CASSFGTSGDFGTGELFF
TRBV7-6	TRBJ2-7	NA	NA	TGTGCCAGCAGCTTAGGCGAGGAGGACGAGCAGTACTTC	CASSLGEEDEQYF
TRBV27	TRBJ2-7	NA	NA	TGTGCCAGCAGTTTATCGAACGGATACGAGCAGTACTTC	CASSLSNGYEQYF
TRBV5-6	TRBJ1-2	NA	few	TGTGCCAGCAGCTTGGTGGGCGGGAACTATGGCTACACCTTC	CASSLVGGNYGYTF
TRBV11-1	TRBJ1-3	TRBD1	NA	TGTGCCAGCAGCAACTGGGACAGCCCTGGAAACACCATATATTTT	CASSNWDSPGNTIYF
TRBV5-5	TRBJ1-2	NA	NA	TGTGCCAGCAGCTTAACGGCAGCCTCCTGGGACTATGGCTACACCTTC	CASSLTAASWDYGYTF